This T cell receptor (beta chain) was sequenced in a study of Ad26.COV2.S vaccination and SARS-CoV-2 variants. Whole-study context: Once, or twice with 56 days between doses, Ad26.COV2.S was given intramuscularly.

Assay: immunoSEQ multiplex PCR; the TCRdb copy retains only in-frame clones and omits some. The data contain about 260,000 clones, around 88% of them singletons. Treatment meaning: roughly 19 received Ad26.COV2.S at low or high dose, single or two shots; several received placebo; per-sample allocation not given. Samples came from day 63 after the first vaccine or placebo injection. Comment on this clone: Antigen unknown.

Notes on the study in general: The analyses of TCR breadth and depth may have understated the size of total T cell responses. Those who received vaccine or placebo ended up with similar non-spike TCR breadth. Placebo recipients showed lower spike-specific TCR breadth than vaccinees.

The source was peripheral blood, collected in a trial of Ad26.COV2.S vaccine versus placebo. The receptor's source is a person aged 18-60 years who received the Ad26.COV2.S COVID-19 vaccine or a placebo.

Written as DNA, the CDR3 is TGTGCCAGCAGTTTGGGCAGGTCCTACGAGCAGTACTTC. It encodes CASSLGRSYEQYF. The V and J genes are TRBV27 and TRBJ2-7; no clear D. This CDR3 is built from 13 residues. Between the trimmed V and J ends, which lost 3 bases and 1 base, there was a span of 7 bases. Germline CDR1 and CDR2: MNHEY and SMNVEV (reference sequence).